This T cell receptor (beta chain) comes out of a study of cytomegalovirus exposure and HLA in healthy donors. The PCR had 60 Vbeta and 13 Jbeta primers. Clones were read by immunoSEQ multiplex PCR, and TCRdb kept only the in-frame ones, dropping some. The sample consists of roughly 160,000 clones, approximately 84% of them appearing once. Nominally healthy donors provided the samples, though records likely missed some immune exposures. This clone turned up a few times. Its target is unknown. Germline V gene sequence: CDR1 MNHNY, CDR2 SVGAGI (reference sequence). The CDR3 is 14 residues long. With V trimmed by 7 bases and J by 5 bases, 6 bases remained unmatched. Study-wide points: There were several of the most significant clusters that appeared linked to common viral pathogens in a later analysis. Clonal expansion, a later analysis showed, was greater in HLA-associated TCR beta chains than in equally common others. The study dropped some indistinguishable V segments, TRBV6-2 and TRBV6-3 among them.

This TCR was recovered from a man aged 30 to 39 in good health and CMV-seropositive. Sequencing used PBMCs. The chain combines TRBV6-6 with TRBJ1-5; 9 bases fit TRBD1. As DNA, the CDR3 is TGTGCCAGCAACCCCGACAGGGGGGATCAGCCCCAGCATTTT. Protein sequence: CASNPDRGDQPQHF.